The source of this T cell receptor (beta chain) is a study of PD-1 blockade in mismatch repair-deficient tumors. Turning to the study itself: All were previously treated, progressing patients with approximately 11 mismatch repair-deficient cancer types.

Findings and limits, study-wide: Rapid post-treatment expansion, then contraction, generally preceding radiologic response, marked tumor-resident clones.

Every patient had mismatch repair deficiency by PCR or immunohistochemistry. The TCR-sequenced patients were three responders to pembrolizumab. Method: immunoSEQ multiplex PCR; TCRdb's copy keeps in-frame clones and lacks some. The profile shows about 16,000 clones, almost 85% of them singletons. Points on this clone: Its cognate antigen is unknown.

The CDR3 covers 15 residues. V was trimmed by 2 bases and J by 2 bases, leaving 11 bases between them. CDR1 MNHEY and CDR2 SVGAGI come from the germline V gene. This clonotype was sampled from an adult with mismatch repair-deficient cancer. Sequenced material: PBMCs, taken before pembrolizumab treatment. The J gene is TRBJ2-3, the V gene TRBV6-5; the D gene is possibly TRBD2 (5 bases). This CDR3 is CASSYVGSPTDTQYF. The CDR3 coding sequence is TGTGCCAGCAGTTACGTGGGGAGCCCCACAGATACGCAGTATTTT.